This note documents a single T cell receptor (beta chain) sequence. TCRdb keeps only in-frame clones here, not all; method: immunoSEQ multiplex PCR. The data show tens of thousands of clones, nearly 90% seen once. CDR3 size: 12 residues. Germline V gene sequence: CDR1 SGHDT, CDR2 YYEEEE. The germline V and J ends were trimmed by 3 bases and 6 bases, with 10 bases remaining between them. This record belongs to a study of blood T cell repertoires in COVID-19. Study at large: From T cells, B-cell-depleted T cells, or PBMCs came the material, which was cDNA or gDNA.

Seattle patients were enrolled during active infection and followed longitudinally. The sample was peripheral blood. The TCR sequence derives from a woman in her fifties or sixties with COVID-19, enrolled during active disease. V is TRBV5-6 and J is TRBJ2-7; no clear D gene. CDR3 DNA sequence: TGTGCCAGCAGCTCCGGTAGTAGCGAGCAGTACTTC. It is translated as CASSSGSSEQYF.